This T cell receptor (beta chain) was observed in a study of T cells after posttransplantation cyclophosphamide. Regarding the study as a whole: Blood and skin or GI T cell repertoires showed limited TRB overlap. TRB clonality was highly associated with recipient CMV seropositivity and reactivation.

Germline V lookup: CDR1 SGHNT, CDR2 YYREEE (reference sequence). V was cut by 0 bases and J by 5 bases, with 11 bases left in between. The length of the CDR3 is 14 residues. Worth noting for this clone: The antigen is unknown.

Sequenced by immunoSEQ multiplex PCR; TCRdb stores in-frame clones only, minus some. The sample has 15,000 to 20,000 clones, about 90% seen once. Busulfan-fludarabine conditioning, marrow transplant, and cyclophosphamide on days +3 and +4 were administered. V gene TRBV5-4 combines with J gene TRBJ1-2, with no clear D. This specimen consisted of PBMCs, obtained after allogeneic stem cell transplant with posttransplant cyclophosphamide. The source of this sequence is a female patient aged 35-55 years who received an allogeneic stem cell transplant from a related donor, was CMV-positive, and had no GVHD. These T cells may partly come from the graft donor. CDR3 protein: CASSLANSGYGYTF. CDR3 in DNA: TGTGCCAGCAGCTTGGCTAACTCGGGGTATGGCTACACCTTC.